The 15 T cell receptor beta chains in this list originate from one sample, sequenced in a study of tumor-infiltrating lymphocytes in primary liver carcinoma. Joint extraction of RNA and DNA used about 17-31 mg of bulk tissue that was unsorted. TCR beta cDNA was made from 500 ng total RNA with a constant-region primer. Generation of the TCR beta libraries relied on three nested multiplex PCR rounds using slightly modified ARM-PCR. TRBV1-TRBV30 forward primers paired with a C-beta reverse primer drove the first two PCR rounds, about 9 cycles each. TCRdb passed the multiplex PCR reads through MiXCR, listing each CDR3 protein once. This sample yields roughly 55,000 distinct CDR3 sequences, of which approximately 70% are seen a single time; around 50% belongs to the top ten. Sequences were obtained from liver tumor tissue from sampling region 2. Stated subset: tumor region T2, inferior pole. These receptors all come from a man aged 35 to 55 with primary liver carcinoma and hepatitis B virus infection.

This clonotype was seen a few times. The V and J genes are TRBV12-3 or TRBV12-4 and TRBJ2-5; no firm D call. CDR3 length: 15 residues. The V and J ends lost 3 bases and 3 bases respectively, with 14 bases between them. CDR3 DNA: TGTGCCAGCAGTTTTTCTCCGGTGCTAAAAGAGACCCAGTACTTC. Protein: CASSFSPVLKETQYF.

Points on this clonotype: No conserved phenylalanine or tryptophan is present at the end of the CDR3, so a read error is the likely explanation. The V gene is TRBV6-5, the J gene TRBJ2-7; D possibly uses TRBD1 or TRBD2 (6 bases each). This CDR3 has 13 amino acids. CDR1 and CDR2 (germline): MNHEY, SVGAGI. CDR3 protein: CTAHSGGAYEQYL. As DNA, the CDR3 is TGTACCGCCCACTCCGGGGGCGCGTACGAGCAGTACCTC.

This clonotype was seen only once. Compared with germline, one end of the junction differs, possibly owing to a read error. The V and J genes are TRBV6-2 or TRBV6-3 and TRBJ2-2; D gene ambiguous. The CDR3 has 14 amino acids. From germline, CDR1 is MNHEY and CDR2 SVGEGT. CDR3 coding DNA: TGTGTCAGCAGTTACTCTACATACACTGGGGAGCTGTTTTTT. This gives the protein CVSSYSTYTGELFF.

Of note for this clonotype: A read error may produce the germline difference seen at one junction end. V gene TRBV11-2 combines with J gene TRBJ2-2, with D possibly being TRBD2 (6 bases). Germline V gene sequence: CDR1 SGHAT, CDR2 FQNNGV. The length of the CDR3 is 17 residues. The CDR3 loop reads CACSLSLGGANTGELFF. As DNA, the CDR3 is TGTGCCTGCAGCTTATCATTAGGAGGGGCAAACACCGGGGAGCTGTTTTTC.

Comment on this clonotype: A read error may be the cause here, since a much bigger clone is one base away. This chain uses TRBV5-1 with TRBJ2-3, with 7 bases identical to TRBD2. The CDR3 consists of 17 residues. V was pared by 4 bases and J by 0 bases, with 11 bases of the junction left unmatched. CDR1 and CDR2 from the germline V gene are SGHRS and YFSETQ. The CDR3 loop reads CASSIGLEGFSTDTQYF. Written as DNA, the CDR3 is TGCGCCAGCAGCATTGGACTAGAGGGTTTTAGCACAGATACGCAGTATTTT.

Of note for this clonotype: The junction differs from germline at one of its ends, possibly a read error. The rearrangement links TRBV4-1 to TRBJ2-3; 7 positions match TRBD1. Per the germline V gene, CDR1 is MGHRA and CDR2 is YSYEKL. CDR3 length: 17 amino acids. Written as DNA, the CDR3 is TGCGCCAGCGGCCAAGATATACAGGGGACACAGGCAGATACGCAGTATTTT. Protein: CASGQDIQGTQADTQYF.

About this clonotype itself: It may be a read error: a sequence one base away is much more abundant. The V and J genes are TRBV4-1 and TRBJ1-1; the match to TRBD1 covers 8 bases. Unmatched junction bases numbered 8, after V lost 1 base and J lost 4 bases. Germline V lookup: CDR1 MGHRA, CDR2 YSYEKL. This CDR3 comprises 16 residues. The CDR3 DNA reads TGCGCCAGCAGCCAAGGTGACAGGGGAAGGGGCACTGAAGCTTTCTTT. As protein: CASSQGDRGRGTEAFF.

On this clonotype: This could be a read error, since a much larger clone is one nucleotide away. The genes are TRBV29-1 and TRBJ2-7; D may correspond to TRBD1 or TRBD2 (6 bases each). Trimming took 3 bases from V and 0 from J, leaving 15 bases between them. Germline lookup yields CDR1 SQVTM and CDR2 ANQGSEA. The CDR3 extends over 15 amino acids. The CDR3 here is CSVDDPGGGSYEQYF. The CDR3 DNA is TGCAGCGTTGATGATCCAGGAGGGGGCTCCTACGAGCAGTACTTC.

Remarks on this clonotype: At one end, the junction sequence differs from germline, possibly due to a read error. The rearrangement uses TRBV4-2 and TRBJ2-7; no firm D call. The CDR3 has 15 amino acids. Germline V CDR1 and CDR2: LGHNA, YNFKEQ. The CDR3 loop reads CTSSQARRGSYEQYF. CDR3 nucleotides: TGTACCAGCAGCCAAGCAAGGCGCGGATCTTACGAGCAGTACTTC.

Turning to this clonotype: The junction does not match germline at one end; this may be a read error. This rearrangement joins TRBV4-1 to TRBJ1-2; perhaps TRBD1 as D (5 bases). The CDR3 runs 13 residues. Germline CDR1 and CDR2: MGHRA and YSYEKL. The CDR3 DNA reads TGCGCTAGCAACGAGACAGCTAACTATGGCTACACCTTC. Residues: CASNETANYGYTF.

Remarks on this clonotype: A junction end diverges from the germline sequence, so it may reflect a read error. The chain combines TRBV11-3 with TRBJ2-3; no firm D call. The CDR3 totals 15 residues. Germline V CDR1 and CDR2: SGHNT, YENEEA. CDR3 DNA sequence: TGTGCCAGAAGTTTAGAGTCCGGGCGCACAGATAAGCAGTATTTT. This sequence encodes CARSLESGRTDKQYF.

This clonotype has ten or more counts. J is TRBJ2-3 and V is TRBV12-3 or TRBV12-4; D may be TRBD2 (6 bases). V dropped 0 bases and J dropped 4 bases, with 17 bases sitting between them. The CDR3 length is 17 residues. In DNA form, the CDR3 reads TGTGCCAGCAGTTTAGCCCCGGCGGGGCCCGGGGCAGATACGCAGTATTTT. It codes for CASSLAPAGPGADTQYF.

This sequence joins TRBV12-3 or TRBV12-4 and TRBJ2-3, with 9 bases that match TRBD1. This CDR3 contains 14 residues. V lost 6 bases to trimming and J lost 6 bases; unmatched junction nucleotides: 7. DNA of the CDR3: TGTGCCAGCAGAACCGGGACAGGGACGGATACGCAGTATTTT. This translates into CASRTGTGTDTQYF.

Notes on this clonotype: At one end, the junction sequence differs from germline, possibly due to a read error. J is TRBJ2-1 and V is TRBV5-5, with D possibly TRBD1 on 5 matching bases. Germline values: CDR1 SGHKS, CDR2 YYEKEE (reference sequence). CDR3 size: 15 residues. The CDR3 nucleotides read TGTGGCAGCAGCCCTCGGCAGGGTTCCTGCAATGAGCAGTTCTTC. Translation: CGSSPRQGSCNEQFF.

Turning to this clonotype: This may be a read error: a much more frequent sequence differs by one nucleotide. The CDR3 sequence: CASSQGQKLYGYTF. The CDR3 DNA is TGCGCCAGCAGCCAAGGGCAGAAGCTCTATGGCTACACCTTC. The chain employs TRBV4-3 and TRBJ1-2; the D is unclear. The CDR3 is 14 amino acids. With 1 base removed from V and 4 bases from J, the gap between germline ends came to 10 bases. Germline lookup yields CDR1 LGHNA and CDR2 YSLEER.